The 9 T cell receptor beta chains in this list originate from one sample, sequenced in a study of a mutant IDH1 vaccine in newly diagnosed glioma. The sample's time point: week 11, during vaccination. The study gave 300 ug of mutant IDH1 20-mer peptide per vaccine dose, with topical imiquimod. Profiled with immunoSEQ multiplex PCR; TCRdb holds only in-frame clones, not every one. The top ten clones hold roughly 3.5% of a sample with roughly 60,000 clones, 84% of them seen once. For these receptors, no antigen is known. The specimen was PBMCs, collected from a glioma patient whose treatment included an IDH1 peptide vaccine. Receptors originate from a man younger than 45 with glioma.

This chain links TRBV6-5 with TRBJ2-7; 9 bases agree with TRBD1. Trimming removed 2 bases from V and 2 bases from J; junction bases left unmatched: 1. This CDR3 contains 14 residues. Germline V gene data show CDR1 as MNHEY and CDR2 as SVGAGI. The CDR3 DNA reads TGTGCCAGCAGTTACCGGGACAGGGCCTACGAGCAGTACTTC. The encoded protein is CASSYRDRAYEQYF.

CDR3 DNA sequence: TGTGCCAGCTCCGGACAGGGAAAGACTGAAGCTTTCTTT. Encoded protein: CASSGQGKTEAFF. The chain recombines TRBV18 with TRBJ1-1, with 8 bases lining up with TRBD1. V shed 6 bases, J shed 5 bases, and the junction held 5 bases outside the gene matches. This CDR3 is built from 13 residues. Germline CDR1 and CDR2: KGHSH and LQKENI.

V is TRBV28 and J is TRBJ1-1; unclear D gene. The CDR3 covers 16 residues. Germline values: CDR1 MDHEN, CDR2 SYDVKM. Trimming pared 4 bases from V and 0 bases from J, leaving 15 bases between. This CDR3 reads CASSSDIKLMNTEAFF. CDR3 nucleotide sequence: TGTGCCAGCAGTTCCGACATCAAACTCATGAACACTGAAGCTTTCTTT.

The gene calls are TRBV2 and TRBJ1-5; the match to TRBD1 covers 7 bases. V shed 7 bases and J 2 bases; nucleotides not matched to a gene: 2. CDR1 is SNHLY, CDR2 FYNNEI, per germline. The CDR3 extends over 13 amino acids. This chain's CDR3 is CASTGTGNQPQHF. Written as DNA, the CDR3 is TGTGCCAGCACCGGGACAGGCAATCAGCCCCAGCATTTT.

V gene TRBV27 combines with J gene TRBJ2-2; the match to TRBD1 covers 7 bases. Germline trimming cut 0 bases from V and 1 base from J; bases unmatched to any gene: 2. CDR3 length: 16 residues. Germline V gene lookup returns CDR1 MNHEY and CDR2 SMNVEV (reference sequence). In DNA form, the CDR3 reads TGTGCCAGCAGTTTATCAGGGACAGTGAACACCGGGGAGCTGTTTTTT. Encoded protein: CASSLSGTVNTGELFF.

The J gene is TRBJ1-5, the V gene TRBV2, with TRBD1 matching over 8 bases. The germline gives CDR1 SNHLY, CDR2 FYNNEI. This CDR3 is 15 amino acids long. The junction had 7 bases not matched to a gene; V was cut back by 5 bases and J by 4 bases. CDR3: CASSRDRRGNQPQHF. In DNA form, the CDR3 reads TGTGCCAGCAGTAGGGACAGGAGGGGAAATCAGCCCCAGCATTTT. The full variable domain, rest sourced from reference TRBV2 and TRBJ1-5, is EPEVTQTPSHQVTQMGQEVILRCVPISNHLYFYWYRQILGQKVEFLVSFYNNEISEKSEIFDDQFSVERPDGSNFTLKIRSTKLEDSAMYFCASSRDRRGNQPQHFGDGTRLSIL.

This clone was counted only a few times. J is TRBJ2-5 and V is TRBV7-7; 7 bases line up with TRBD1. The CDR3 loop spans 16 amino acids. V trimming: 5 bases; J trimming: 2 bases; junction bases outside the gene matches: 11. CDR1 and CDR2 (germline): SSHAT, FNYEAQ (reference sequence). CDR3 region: CASSPTGLGGQETQYF. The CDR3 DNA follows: TGTGCCAGCAGCCCGACAGGGCTTGGGGGTCAAGAGACCCAGTACTTC.

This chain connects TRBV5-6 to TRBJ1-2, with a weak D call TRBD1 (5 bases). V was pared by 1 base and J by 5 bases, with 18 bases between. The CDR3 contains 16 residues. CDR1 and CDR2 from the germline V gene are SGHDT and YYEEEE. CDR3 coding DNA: TGTGCCAGCAGCTTGCTTAGGGACGGATTTTTGTATGGCTACACCTTC. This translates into CASSLLRDGFLYGYTF.

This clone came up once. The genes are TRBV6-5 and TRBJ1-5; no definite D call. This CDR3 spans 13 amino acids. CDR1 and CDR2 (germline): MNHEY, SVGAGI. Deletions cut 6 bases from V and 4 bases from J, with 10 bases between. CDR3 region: CASSAHPNQPQHF. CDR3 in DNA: TGTGCCAGCAGCGCCCACCCGAATCAGCCCCAGCATTTT.